The source of this T cell receptor beta chain is a study of T cell changes during pregnancy in multiple sclerosis (dated by TCRdb to about 2019). The study in broad terms: The study looked at changes in the T cell repertoire across pregnancy in women with multiple sclerosis.

CDR1 is given as GTSNPN and CDR2 as SVGIG, both from the germline V gene (reference sequence). Taken from cysteine to phenylalanine, the CDR3 has 14 residues. The only DNA kept is the CDR3, 42 bases in frame from the first base. The germline V and J ends show losses of 4 bases and 0 bases respectively, and no gene match explains 4 bases of the junction. The library came from the immunoSEQ multiplex PCR assay. This immuneACCESS table, as held by TCRdb, lists in-frame sequences with V and J called but not all clones. Of the missing ones, under half trace to an unresolved V gene in checked studies; the others have no known cause. The sample profile shows approximately 50,000 clones; roughly 91% of them were found once. The ten top clones hold 5.5% to 8% of the sample. A word on this clone: There is no known antigen for this receptor. No much larger clone is present one base from it, and per-base qualities are unavailable.

Sequencing used peripheral blood, obtained in the third trimester of pregnancy. The sequence was obtained from a female donor in good health, enrolled as a control in a pregnancy study. The rearranged chain carries TRBV30 and TRBJ1-2, with TRBD1 identical over 8 junction bases. The DNA reads as follows: TGTGCCTGGACTCAGGGGGCCACTAACTATGGCTACACCTTC. Its translation reads: CAWTQGATNYGYTF.